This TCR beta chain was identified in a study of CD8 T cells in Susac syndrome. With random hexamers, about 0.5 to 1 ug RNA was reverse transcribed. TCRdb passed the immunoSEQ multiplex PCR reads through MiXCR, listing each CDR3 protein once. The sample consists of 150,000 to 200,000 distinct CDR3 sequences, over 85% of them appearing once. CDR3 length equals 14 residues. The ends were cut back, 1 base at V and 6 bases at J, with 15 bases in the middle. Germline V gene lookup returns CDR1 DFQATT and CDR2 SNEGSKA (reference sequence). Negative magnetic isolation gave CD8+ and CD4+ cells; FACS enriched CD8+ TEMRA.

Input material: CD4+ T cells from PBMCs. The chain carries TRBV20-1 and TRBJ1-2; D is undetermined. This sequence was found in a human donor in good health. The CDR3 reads CSARGAGRLDGYTF. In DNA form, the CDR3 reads TGCAGTGCTAGAGGCGCCGGGAGGCTAGATGGCTACACCTTC.